This T cell receptor (beta chain) came from a study of T cell responses to AZD1222 COVID-19 vaccine. Profiling relied on immunoSEQ multiplex PCR, and the TCRdb table lists in-frame clones only, not all of them. The sample has more than 95,000 clones, roughly 88% seen once. This CDR3 is built from 16 residues. Germline CDR1 is LGHDT and CDR2 is YNNKEL (reference sequence). Germline trimming cut 1 base from V and 4 bases from J; bases unmatched to any gene: 3. To note about this clone: The sample contains more than one DNA sequence encoding this CDR3.

This TCR was recovered from an adult in good health. The source was peripheral blood, collected on day 0 of AZD1222 vaccination. This chain connects TRBV3-1 (or the pseudogene TRBV3-2) to TRBJ2-1, with TRBD2 matching 11 bases. As DNA, the CDR3 is TGTGCCAGCAGCCAAGGTCTAGCGGGGGGATACAATGAGCAGTTCTTC. Translated, it gives CASSQGLAGGYNEQFF.